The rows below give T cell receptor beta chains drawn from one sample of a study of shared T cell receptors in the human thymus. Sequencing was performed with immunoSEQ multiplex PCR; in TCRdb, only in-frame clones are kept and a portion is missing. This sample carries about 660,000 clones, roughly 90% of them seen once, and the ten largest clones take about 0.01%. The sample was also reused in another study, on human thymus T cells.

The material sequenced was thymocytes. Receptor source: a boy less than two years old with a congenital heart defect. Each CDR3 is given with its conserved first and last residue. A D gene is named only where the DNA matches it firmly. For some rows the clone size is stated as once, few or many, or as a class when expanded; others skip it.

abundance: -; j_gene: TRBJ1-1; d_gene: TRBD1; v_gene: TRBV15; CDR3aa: CATSNVKGYRGKTEAFF; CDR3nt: TGTGCCACCAGCAACGTCAAGGGGTACAGGGGGAAGACTGAAGCTTTCTTT
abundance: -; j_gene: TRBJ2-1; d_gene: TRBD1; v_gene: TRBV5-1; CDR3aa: CASSLTDRYLSYNEQFF; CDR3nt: TGCGCCAGCAGCTTGACGGACAGGTACCTTTCCTACAATGAGCAGTTCTTC
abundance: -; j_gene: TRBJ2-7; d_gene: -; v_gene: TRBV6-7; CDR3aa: CATETSSYEQYF; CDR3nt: TGTGCCACCGAGACTAGCTCCTACGAGCAGTACTTC
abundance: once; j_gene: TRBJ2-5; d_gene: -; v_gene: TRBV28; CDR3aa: CASSFGQERTRYQETQYF; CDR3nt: TGTGCCAGCAGTTTCGGTCAGGAACGAACTAGGTACCAAGAGACCCAGTACTTC
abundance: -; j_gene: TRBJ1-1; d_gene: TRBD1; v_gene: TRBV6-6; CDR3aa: CASSYSRTGGSCGAFF; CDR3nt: TGTGCCAGCAGTTACTCGAGAACAGGGGGTTCATGCGGGGCTTTCTTT
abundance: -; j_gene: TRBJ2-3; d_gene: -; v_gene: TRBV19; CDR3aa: CASKGREGQGDTQYF; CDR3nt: TGTGCCAGTAAGGGAAGGGAGGGACAAGGAGATACGCAGTATTTT
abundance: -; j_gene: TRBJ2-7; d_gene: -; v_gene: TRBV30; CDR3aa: CAWGYRAMPPYEQYF; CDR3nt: TGTGCCTGGGGGTACAGGGCTATGCCTCCCTACGAGCAGTACTTC
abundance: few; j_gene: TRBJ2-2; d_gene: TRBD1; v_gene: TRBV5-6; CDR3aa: CASSWTGPGELFF; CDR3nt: TGTGCCAGCAGCTGGACAGGACCCGGGGAGCTGTTTTTT
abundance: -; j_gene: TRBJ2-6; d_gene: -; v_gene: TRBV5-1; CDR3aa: CASSPVPAGNRANVLTF; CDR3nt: TGCGCCAGCAGCCCAGTCCCCGCGGGAAATCGGGCCAACGTCCTGACTTTC
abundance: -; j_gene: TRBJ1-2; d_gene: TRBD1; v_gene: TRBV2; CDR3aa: CASSSPDRDGGYTF; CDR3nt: TGTGCCAGCAGTAGCCCGGACAGGGATGGTGGCTACACCTTC
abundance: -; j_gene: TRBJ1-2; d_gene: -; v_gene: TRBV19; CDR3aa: CASSLRGNYGYTF; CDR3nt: TGTGCCAGTAGTCTCAGGGGTAACTATGGCTACACCTTC
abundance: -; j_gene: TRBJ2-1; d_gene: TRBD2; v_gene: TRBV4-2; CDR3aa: CASSQVSGRAGYNEQFF; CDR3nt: TGTGCCAGCAGCCAAGTAAGCGGGAGGGCAGGATACAATGAGCAGTTCTTC
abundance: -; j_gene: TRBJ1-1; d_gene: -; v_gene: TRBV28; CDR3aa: CASTPWGVDTEAFF; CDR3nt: TGTGCCAGCACCCCATGGGGGGTAGACACTGAAGCTTTCTTT
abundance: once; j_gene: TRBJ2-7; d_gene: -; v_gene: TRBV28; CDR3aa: CASSSTTGTPVDF; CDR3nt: TGTGCCAGCAGTTCCACCACCGGGACACCCGTTGACTTC
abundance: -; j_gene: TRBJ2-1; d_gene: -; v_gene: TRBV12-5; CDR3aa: CASGFRPRLGPYNEQFF; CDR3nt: TGTGCTAGTGGTTTCCGCCCTCGACTAGGCCCCTACAATGAGCAGTTCTTC
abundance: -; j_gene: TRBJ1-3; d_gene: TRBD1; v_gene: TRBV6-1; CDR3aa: CASSEDRASSSGNTIYF; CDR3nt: TGTGCCAGCAGTGAGGACAGGGCTAGCTCCTCTGGAAACACCATATATTTT
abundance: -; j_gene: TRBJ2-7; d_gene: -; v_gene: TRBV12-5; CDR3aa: CASGLAHYEQYF; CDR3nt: TGTGCTAGTGGCCTGGCCCACTACGAGCAGTACTTC
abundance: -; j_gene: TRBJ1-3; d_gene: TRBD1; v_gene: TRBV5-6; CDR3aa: CASSPRTTGGTGNTIYF; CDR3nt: TGTGCCAGCAGCCCACGAACGACAGGGGGGACTGGAAACACCATATATTTT
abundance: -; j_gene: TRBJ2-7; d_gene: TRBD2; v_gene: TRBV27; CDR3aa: CASRPRGSGTLPSYEQYF; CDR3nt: TGTGCCAGCAGACCCCGTGGTAGCGGGACTCTCCCTTCCTACGAGCAGTACTTC
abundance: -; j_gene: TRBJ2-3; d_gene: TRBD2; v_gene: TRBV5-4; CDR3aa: CASSLAGTSGPGRDTQYF; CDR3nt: TGTGCCAGCAGCTTGGCCGGGACTAGCGGACCTGGAAGGGATACGCAGTATTTT
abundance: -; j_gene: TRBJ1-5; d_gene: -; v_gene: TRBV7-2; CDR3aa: CASSAAGPRGYSNQPQHF; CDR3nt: TGTGCCAGCAGCGCGGCGGGCCCCAGAGGATATAGCAATCAGCCCCAGCATTTT
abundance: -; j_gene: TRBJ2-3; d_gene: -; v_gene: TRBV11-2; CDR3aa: CASSPTPSTDTQYF; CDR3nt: TGTGCCAGCAGCCCTACCCCTAGCACAGATACGCAGTATTTT
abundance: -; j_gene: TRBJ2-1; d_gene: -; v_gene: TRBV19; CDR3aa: CASRDRRDEQFF; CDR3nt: TGTGCCAGTAGGGACAGACGGGATGAGCAGTTCTTC
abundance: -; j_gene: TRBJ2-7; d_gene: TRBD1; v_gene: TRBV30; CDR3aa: CAWTGTGLEGRPYEQYF; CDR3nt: TGTGCCTGGACCGGGACAGGACTGGAGGGCCGTCCCTACGAGCAGTACTTC
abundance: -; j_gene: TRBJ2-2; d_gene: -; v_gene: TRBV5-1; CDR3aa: CASSFSSGPGGPGELVF; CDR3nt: TGCGCCAGCAGCTTTTCTAGCGGGCCAGGGGGGCCCGGGGAGCTGGTTTTT
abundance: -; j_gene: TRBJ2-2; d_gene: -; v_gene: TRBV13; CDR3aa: CASRGSSGDTGELFF; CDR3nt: TGTGCCAGCAGGGGTAGTAGCGGAGACACCGGGGAGCTGTTTTTT
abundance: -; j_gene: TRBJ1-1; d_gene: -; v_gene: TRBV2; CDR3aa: CASSGSVNTEAFF; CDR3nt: TGTGCCAGCAGTGGTTCGGTGAACACTGAAGCTTTCTTT
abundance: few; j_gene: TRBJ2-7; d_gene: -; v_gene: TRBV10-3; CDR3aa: CAIRGGQGGAYEQYF; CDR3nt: TGTGCCATCAGGGGGGGCCAGGGGGGTGCCTACGAGCAGTACTTC
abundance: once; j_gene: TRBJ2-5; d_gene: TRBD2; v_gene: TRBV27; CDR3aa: CASSLTNLGGETQYF; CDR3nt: TGTGCCAGCAGTTTAACAAACCTGGGGGGGGAGACCCAGTACTTC
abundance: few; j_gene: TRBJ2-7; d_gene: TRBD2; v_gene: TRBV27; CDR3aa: CASAAASGPIEQYF; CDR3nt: TGTGCCAGCGCGGCTGCTAGCGGACCCATCGAGCAGTACTTC
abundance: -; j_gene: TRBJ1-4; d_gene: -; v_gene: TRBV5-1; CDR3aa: CASSTGTCRSKFEKLFF; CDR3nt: TGCGCCAGTAGCACCGGGACATGTCGATCTAAGTTTGAAAAACTGTTTTTT
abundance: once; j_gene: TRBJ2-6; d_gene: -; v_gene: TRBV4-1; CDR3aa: CASSHARLGRPPGANVLTF; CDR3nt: TGCGCCAGCAGCCATGCACGGTTAGGGAGACCACCTGGGGCCAACGTCCTGACTTTC
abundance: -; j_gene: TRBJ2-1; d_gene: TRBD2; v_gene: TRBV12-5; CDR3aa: CASAPGLAAYNEQFF; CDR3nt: TGTGCTAGTGCCCCGGGACTAGCGGCCTACAATGAGCAGTTCTTC
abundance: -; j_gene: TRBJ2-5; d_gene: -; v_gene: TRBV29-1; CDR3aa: CSVVGQESYF; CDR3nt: TGCAGCGTCGTGGGGCAGGAGTCGTACTTC
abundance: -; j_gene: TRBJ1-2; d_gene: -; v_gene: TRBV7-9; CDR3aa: CASSFGLEGGKVYTF; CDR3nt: TGTGCCAGCAGCTTTGGTTTAGAGGGTGGGAAGGTCTACACCTTC
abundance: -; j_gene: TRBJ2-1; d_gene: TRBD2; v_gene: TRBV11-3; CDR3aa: CASSLASSGTTYNEQFF; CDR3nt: TGTGCCAGCAGCTTAGCCTCTAGCGGGACTACCTACAATGAGCAGTTCTTC
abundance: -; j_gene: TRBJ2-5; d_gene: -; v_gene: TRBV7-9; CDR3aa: CASSQGREREETQYF; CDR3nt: TGTGCCAGCAGCCAAGGGCGGGAAAGAGAAGAGACCCAGTACTTC
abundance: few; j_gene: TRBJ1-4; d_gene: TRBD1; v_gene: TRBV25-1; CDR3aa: CASRDRGNNEKLFF; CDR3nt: TGTGCCAGCAGAGACAGGGGAAACAATGAAAAACTGTTTTTT
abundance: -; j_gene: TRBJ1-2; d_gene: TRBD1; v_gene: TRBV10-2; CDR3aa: CASNARQGASGYTF; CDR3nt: TGCGCCAGCAACGCCCGACAGGGCGCTAGTGGCTACACCTTC
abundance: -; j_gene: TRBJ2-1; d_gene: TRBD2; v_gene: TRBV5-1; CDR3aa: CASAGGGPRNNEQFF; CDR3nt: TGCGCCAGCGCGGGGGGCGGACCCCGAAACAATGAGCAGTTCTTC
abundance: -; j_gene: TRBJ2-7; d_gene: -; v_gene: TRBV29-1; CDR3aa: CSVETGDYEQYF; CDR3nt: TGCAGCGTTGAGACAGGAGACTACGAGCAGTACTTC
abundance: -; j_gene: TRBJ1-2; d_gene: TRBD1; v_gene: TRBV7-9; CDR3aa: CASSLGQGGYGYTF; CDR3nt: TGTGCCAGCAGCCTCGGACAGGGAGGGTATGGCTACACCTTC
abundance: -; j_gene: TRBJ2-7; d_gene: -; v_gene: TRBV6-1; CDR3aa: CASSEAARPPEAGTYEQYF; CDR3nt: TGTGCCAGCAGTGAAGCGGCCCGGCCGCCAGAGGCCGGAACCTACGAGCAGTACTTC